A selection of T cell receptor beta chains follows, all from one sample in a study of CD8 T cells in Susac syndrome. Each CDR3 protein is one row after TCRdb ran MiXCR on the immunoSEQ multiplex PCR reads. The sample shows 90,000 to 150,000 distinct CDR3 sequences, about 92% of them seen only once. The material sequenced was CD4+ T cells from PBMCs. The receptors derive from a human donor with multiple sclerosis. Each CDR3 is given without its conserved first and last residue. The order of the fields is V gene, J gene, CDR3 protein.

v_call: TRBV7-8
j_call: TRBJ2-5
cdr3_aa: ASSLLNTWTGKETQY

v_call: TRBV7-9
j_call: TRBJ2-5
cdr3_aa: ASSLGSGGPETQY

v_call: TRBV4-2
j_call: TRBJ2-7
cdr3_aa: ASSKQGAHEQY

v_call: TRBV29-1
j_call: TRBJ2-5
cdr3_aa: SAPGPRTDQETQY

v_call: TRBV3-1
j_call: TRBJ2-2
cdr3_aa: ASSQGAGVRGELF

v_call: TRBV7-3
j_call: TRBJ2-5
cdr3_aa: ASSETGSPKETQY

v_call: TRBV4-3
j_call: TRBJ2-7
cdr3_aa: ASSQASGTGSYEQY

v_call: TRBV6-2/TRBV6-3
j_call: TRBJ2-7
cdr3_aa: ASTQDGEIYEQY

v_call: TRBV7-9
j_call: TRBJ1-5
cdr3_aa: ASSFDGGVSNQPQH

v_call: TRBV20-1
j_call: TRBJ2-7
cdr3_aa: SARQIYEQY

v_call: TRBV14
j_call: TRBJ2-1
cdr3_aa: ASSLGGVREF

v_call: TRBV7-8
j_call: TRBJ2-7
cdr3_aa: ASSLEGAGRTYEQY

v_call: TRBV19
j_call: TRBJ2-1
cdr3_aa: ASSIGQGGSYEQF

v_call: TRBV5-1
j_call: TRBJ1-1
cdr3_aa: ASSHRTVNTEAF

v_call: TRBV3-1
j_call: TRBJ2-1
cdr3_aa: ASSQQGGAEQF

v_call: TRBV4-2
j_call: TRBJ1-6
cdr3_aa: ASTNSFSGNSPLH

v_call: TRBV6-2/TRBV6-3
j_call: TRBJ1-1
cdr3_aa: ASQLQGGTEAF

v_call: TRBV2
j_call: TRBJ1-2
cdr3_aa: ASSWGRERYT

v_call: TRBV4-1
j_call: TRBJ2-3
cdr3_aa: ASSQQDRSTDTQY

v_call: TRBV5-1
j_call: TRBJ2-1
cdr3_aa: ASSLGTSGDPQF

v_call: TRBV7-3
j_call: TRBJ2-3
cdr3_aa: ASSFQAGGPTDTQY

v_call: TRBV15
j_call: TRBJ2-5
cdr3_aa: ATSRDRGAEETQY

v_call: TRBV20-1
j_call: TRBJ2-5
cdr3_aa: SAPPGDKETQY

v_call: TRBV20-1
j_call: TRBJ1-5
cdr3_aa: SVGQSNQPQH

v_call: TRBV29-1
j_call: TRBJ1-2
cdr3_aa: SVEDLTGVNYGYT

v_call: TRBV20-1
j_call: TRBJ1-5
cdr3_aa: SARARDSNQPQH

v_call: TRBV7-9
j_call: TRBJ1-5
cdr3_aa: ASSPSGFDQPQH

v_call: TRBV6-2/TRBV6-3
j_call: TRBJ2-7
cdr3_aa: AGSRTGVYEQY

v_call: TRBV25-1
j_call: TRBJ2-7
cdr3_aa: ASSAPGHEQY

v_call: TRBV29-1
j_call: TRBJ1-5
cdr3_aa: SARQGAGQPQH

v_call: TRBV18
j_call: TRBJ2-5
cdr3_aa: ASSRFGIGKETQY

v_call: TRBV4-3
j_call: TRBJ1-6
cdr3_aa: ASSQVRGSSYNSPLH

v_call: TRBV12-3/TRBV12-4
j_call: TRBJ2-4
cdr3_aa: ASSLSGAKNIQY

v_call: TRBV3-1
j_call: TRBJ1-3
cdr3_aa: ASSLGQITNTIY

v_call: TRBV12-3/TRBV12-4
j_call: TRBJ1-2
cdr3_aa: ASSPGQYLDGYT

v_call: TRBV18
j_call: TRBJ2-5
cdr3_aa: ASSPLAGNQETQY